The clone carrying this T cell receptor beta chain was seen a few times. Donors ranged from about 6 to 95 years old and were healthy Caucasians in Russia. The use of a sample-barcoded 5' primer and a J-beta primer mix characterized a second PCR of roughly 7 to 11 cycles. TCRdb independently ran MiXCR on the 5' RACE reads; one entry per CDR3 protein. This sample has 700,000 or so distinct CDR3 sequences, with around 41% found just once. With V trimmed by 6 bases and J by 4 bases, 10 bases remained unmatched. This CDR3 spans 15 amino acids. This specimen comes from a study of blood T cells in healthy people across ages.

The specimen sequenced was blood. This TCR derives from a man older than 75 in good health. The chain combines TRBV12-3 or TRBV12-4 with TRBJ2-7; 9 nucleotides align to TRBD1. The CDR3 reads CASRRGQGRSYEQYF. The CDR3 region has the DNA TGTGCCAGCAGACGAGGACAGGGGAGATCTTACGAGCAGTACTTC.